This TCR beta chain appears in the sequencing data of a study of shared clonotypes between healthy human individuals. CD45RO-negative, CCR7-selected cells formed the naive CD8 fraction, which excluded terminally differentiated effector memory CD45RA+ cells. The data were produced by immunoSEQ multiplex PCR, yet TCRdb's version contains in-frame clones alone and is incomplete. There are around 2,000,000 clones in the sample; 93% occur only once, and under 2% lies in the top ten. As concerns this clone: Different DNA sequences within this sample yield the same CDR3.

The receptor was isolated from a man younger than 30 in good health. Some clones in this sample may be carry-over from other donors' samples. Specimen: naive CD8+ T cells from PBMCs.

The CDR3 sequence: CASSLGTGNQPQHF. The CDR3 region has the DNA TGTGCCAGCAGCCTTGGGACAGGGAATCAGCCCCAGCATTTT. This sequence joins TRBV13 and TRBJ1-5, with 9 bases lining up with TRBD1. The CDR3 runs 14 residues. The junction had 3 bases not matched to a gene; V was cut back by 5 bases and J by 4 bases. Germline V gene data show CDR1 as PRHDT and CDR2 as FYEKMQ (reference sequence).